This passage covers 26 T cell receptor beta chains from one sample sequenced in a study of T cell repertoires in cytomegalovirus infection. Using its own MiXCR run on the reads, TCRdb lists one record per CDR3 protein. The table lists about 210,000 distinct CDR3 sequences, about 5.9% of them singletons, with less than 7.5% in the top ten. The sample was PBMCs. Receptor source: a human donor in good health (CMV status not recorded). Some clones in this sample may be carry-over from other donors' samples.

The CDR3, as DNA: TGTGCCAGCACGGGACAGGGGAACTATGGCTACACCTTC. Protein product: CASTGQGNYGYTF. This chain connects TRBV6-2 or TRBV6-3 to TRBJ1-2, with 10 bases that match TRBD1. This CDR3 is 13 amino acids long. The J segment lost 2 bases and the V segment lost 7 bases, leaving 1 base of the junction unmatched. Germline V gene data show CDR1 as MNHEY and CDR2 as SVGEGT.

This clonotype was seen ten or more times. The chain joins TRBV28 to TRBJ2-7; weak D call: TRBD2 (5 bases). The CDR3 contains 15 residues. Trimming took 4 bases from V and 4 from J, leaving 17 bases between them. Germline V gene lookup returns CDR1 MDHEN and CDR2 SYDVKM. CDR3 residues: CASSWETLHPYEQYF. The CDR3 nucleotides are TGTGCCAGCAGTTGGGAGACACTACACCCTTACGAGCAGTACTTC.

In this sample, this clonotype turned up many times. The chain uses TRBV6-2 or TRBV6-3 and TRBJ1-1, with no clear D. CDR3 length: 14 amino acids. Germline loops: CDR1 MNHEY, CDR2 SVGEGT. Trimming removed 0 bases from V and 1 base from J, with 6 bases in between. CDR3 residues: CASSYSGKNTEAFF. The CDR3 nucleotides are TGTGCCAGCAGTTACTCAGGGAAGAACACTGAAGCTTTCTTT.

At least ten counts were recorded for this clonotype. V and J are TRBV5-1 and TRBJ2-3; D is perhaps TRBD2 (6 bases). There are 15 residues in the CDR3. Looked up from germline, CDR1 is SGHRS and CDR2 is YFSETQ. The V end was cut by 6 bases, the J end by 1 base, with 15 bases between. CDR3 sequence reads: CASTSGLLGTDTQYF. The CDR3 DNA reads TGCGCCAGCACCTCGGGACTCCTCGGCACAGATACGCAGTATTTT.

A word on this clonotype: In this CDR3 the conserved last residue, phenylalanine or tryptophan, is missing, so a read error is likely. Here the CDR3 reads CSARGTMINYGYTI. CDR3 bases: TGCAGTGCTAGAGGGACGATGATTAACTATGGCTACACCATC. The rearrangement joins TRBV20-1 to TRBJ1-2; D gene uncertain. CDR1 and CDR2 (germline): DFQATT, SNEGSKA (reference sequence). V lost 1 base and J 1 base, leaving 10 bases between the germline ends. The CDR3 runs 14 residues.

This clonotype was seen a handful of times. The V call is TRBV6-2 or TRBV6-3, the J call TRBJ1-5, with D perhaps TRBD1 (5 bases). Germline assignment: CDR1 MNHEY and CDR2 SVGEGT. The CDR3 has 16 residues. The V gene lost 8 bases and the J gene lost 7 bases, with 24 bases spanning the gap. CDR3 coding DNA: TGTGCCAGCGCGCATCGGGGGACCCGACCGGGACAGCCCCAGCATTTT. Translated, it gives CASAHRGTRPGQPQHF.

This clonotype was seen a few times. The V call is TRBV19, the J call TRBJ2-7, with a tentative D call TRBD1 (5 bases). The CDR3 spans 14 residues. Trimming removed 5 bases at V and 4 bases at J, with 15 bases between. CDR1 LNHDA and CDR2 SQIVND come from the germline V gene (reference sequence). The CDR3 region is CASSRDVGAYEQYF. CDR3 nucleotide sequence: TGTGCCAGTAGTCGAGACGTAGGGGCATACGAGCAGTACTTC.

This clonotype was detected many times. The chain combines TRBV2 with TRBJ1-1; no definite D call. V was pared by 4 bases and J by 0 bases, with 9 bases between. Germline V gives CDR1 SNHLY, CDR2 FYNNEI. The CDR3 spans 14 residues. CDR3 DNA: TGTGCCAGCAGTGTACGGACCATGAACACTGAAGCTTTCTTT. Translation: CASSVRTMNTEAFF.

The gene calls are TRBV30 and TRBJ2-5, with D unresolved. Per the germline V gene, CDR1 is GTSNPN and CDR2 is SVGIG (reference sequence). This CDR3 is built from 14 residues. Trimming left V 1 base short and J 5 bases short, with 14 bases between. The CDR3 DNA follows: TGTGCCTGGAGTGGGAGCCTAGGAGTGGAGACCCAGTACTTC. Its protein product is CAWSGSLGVETQYF.

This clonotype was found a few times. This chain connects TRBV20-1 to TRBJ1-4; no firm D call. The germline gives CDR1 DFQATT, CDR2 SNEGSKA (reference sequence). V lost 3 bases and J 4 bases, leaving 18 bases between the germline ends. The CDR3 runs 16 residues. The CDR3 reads CSASPRTEPVNEKLFF. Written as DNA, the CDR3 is TGCAGTGCTAGCCCCCGAACCGAACCCGTTAATGAAAAACTGTTTTTT.

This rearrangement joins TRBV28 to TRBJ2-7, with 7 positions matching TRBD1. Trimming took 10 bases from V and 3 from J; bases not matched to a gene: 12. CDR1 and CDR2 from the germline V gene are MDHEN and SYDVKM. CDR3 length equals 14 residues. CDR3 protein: CATNRDSLSYEQYF. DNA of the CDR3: TGTGCCACCAACCGGGACAGCCTAAGCTACGAGCAGTACTTC.

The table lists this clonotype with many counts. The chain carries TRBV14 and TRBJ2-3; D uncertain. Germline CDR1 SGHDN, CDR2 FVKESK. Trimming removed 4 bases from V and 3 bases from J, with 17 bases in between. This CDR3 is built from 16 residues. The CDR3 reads CASSPRRGPRTDTQYF. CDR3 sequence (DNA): TGTGCCAGCAGCCCCCGACGCGGCCCGAGAACAGATACGCAGTATTTT.

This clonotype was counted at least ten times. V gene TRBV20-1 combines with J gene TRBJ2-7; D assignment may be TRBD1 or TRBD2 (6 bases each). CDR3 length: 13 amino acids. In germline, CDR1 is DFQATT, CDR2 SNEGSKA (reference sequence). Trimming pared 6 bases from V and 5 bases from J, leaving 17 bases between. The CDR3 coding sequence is TGCAGTGCCGGAGGAAGGGGGGCCCACGAGCAGTACTTC. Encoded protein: CSAGGRGAHEQYF.

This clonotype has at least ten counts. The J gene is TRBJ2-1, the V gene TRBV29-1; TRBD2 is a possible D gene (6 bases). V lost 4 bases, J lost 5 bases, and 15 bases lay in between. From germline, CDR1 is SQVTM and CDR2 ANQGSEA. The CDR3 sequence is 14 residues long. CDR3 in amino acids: CSVVGGAKNNEQFF. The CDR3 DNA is TGCAGCGTTGTTGGCGGGGCGAAAAACAATGAGCAGTTCTTC.

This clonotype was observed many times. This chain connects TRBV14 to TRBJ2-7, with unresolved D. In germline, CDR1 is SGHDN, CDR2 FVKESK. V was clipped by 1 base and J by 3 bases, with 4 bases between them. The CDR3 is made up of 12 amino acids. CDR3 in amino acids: CASSQAGYEQYF. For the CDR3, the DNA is TGTGCCAGCAGCCAAGCGGGCTACGAGCAGTACTTC.

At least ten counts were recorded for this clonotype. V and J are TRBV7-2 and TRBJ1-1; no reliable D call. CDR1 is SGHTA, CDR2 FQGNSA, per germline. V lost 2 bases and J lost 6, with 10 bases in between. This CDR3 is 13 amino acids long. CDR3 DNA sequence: TGTGCCAGCAGCTTATATTTGGCGGCTGAAGCTTTCTTT. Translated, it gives CASSLYLAAEAFF.

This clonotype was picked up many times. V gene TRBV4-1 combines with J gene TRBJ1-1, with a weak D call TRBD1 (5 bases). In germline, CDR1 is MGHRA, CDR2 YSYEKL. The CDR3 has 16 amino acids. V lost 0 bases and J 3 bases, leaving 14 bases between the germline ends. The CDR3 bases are TGCGCCAGCAGCCAAGAGGGGAGGGGATTTGACACTGAAGCTTTCTTT. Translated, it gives CASSQEGRGFDTEAFF.

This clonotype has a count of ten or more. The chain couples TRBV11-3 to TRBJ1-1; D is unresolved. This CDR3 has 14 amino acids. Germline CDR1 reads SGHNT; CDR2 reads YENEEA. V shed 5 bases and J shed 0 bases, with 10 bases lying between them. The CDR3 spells CASSTNIMNTEAFF. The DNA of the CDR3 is TGTGCCAGCAGCACCAACATTATGAACACTGAAGCTTTCTTT.

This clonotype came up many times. CDR3 residues: CASSLTAGGVQLAKNIQYF. The CDR3 region has the DNA TGTGCCAGCAGCTTAACAGCGGGGGGGGTTCAGCTAGCCAAAAACATTCAGTACTTC. This chain joins TRBV7-8 and TRBJ2-4; 10 bases fit TRBD2. Per the germline V gene, CDR1 is SGHVS and CDR2 is FQNEAQ. This CDR3 region has 19 residues. Trimming took 2 bases from V and 0 from J; bases not matched to a gene: 10.

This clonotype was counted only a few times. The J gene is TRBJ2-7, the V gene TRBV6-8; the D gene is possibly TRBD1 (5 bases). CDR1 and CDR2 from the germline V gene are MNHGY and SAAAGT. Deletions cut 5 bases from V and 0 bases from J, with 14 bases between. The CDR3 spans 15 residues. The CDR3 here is CASSPLTASSYEQYF. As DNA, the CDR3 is TGTGCCAGCAGTCCCCTGACAGCTTCCTCCTACGAGCAGTACTTC.

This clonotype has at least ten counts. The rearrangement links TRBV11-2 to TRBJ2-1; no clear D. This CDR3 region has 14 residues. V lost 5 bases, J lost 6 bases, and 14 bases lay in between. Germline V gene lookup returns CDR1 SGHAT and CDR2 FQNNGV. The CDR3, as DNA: TGTGCCAGCAGCCCCCCGACCTTCGGCAATGAGCAGTTCTTC. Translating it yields CASSPPTFGNEQFF.

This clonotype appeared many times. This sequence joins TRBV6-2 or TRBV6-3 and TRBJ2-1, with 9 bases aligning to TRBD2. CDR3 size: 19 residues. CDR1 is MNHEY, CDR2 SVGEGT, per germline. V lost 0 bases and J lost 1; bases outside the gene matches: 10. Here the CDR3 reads CASSYSERGAPGSYNEQFF. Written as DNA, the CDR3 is TGTGCCAGCAGTTACTCGGAGCGGGGGGCACCCGGGTCCTACAATGAGCAGTTCTTC.

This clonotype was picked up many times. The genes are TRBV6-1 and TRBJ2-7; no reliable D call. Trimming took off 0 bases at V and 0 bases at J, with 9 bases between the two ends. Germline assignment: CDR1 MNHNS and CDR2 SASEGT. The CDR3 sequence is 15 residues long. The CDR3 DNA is TGTGCCAGCAGTGAAGCCCCAGGTGGCTCCTACGAGCAGTACTTC. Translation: CASSEAPGGSYEQYF.

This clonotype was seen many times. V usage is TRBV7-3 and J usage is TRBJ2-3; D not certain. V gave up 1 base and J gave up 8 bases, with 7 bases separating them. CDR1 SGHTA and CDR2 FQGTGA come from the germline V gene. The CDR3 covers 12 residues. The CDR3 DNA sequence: TGTGCCAGCAGCTTAATAGGAAGTACGCAGTATTTT. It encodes CASSLIGSTQYF. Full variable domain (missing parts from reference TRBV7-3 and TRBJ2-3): GAGVSQTPSNKVTEKGKYVELRCDPISGHTALYWYRQSLGQGPEFLIYFQGTGAADDSGLPNDRFFAVRPEGSVSTLKIQRTERGDSAVYLCASSLIGSTQYFGPGTRLTVL.

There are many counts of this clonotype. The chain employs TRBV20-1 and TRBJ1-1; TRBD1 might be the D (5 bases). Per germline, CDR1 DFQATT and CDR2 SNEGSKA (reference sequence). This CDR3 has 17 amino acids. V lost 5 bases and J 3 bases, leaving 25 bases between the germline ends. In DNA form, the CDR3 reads TGCAGTGCTCCCAGTTCTGGATTCCAGGGAAGAGACACTGAAGCTTTCTTT. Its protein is CSAPSSGFQGRDTEAFF.

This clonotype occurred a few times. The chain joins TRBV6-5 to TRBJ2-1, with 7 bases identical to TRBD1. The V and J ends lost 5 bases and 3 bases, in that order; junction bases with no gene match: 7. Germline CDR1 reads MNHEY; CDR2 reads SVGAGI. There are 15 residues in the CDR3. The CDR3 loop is CASSRYRGHYNEQFF. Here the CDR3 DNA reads TGTGCCAGCAGTAGATACAGGGGCCACTACAATGAGCAGTTCTTC.